Following are 13 T cell receptor beta chains from one sample sequenced in a study of CD8 T cells in ankylosing spondylitis. These receptors are not linked to any known antigen. TCRdb ran MiXCR on the 5' RACE reads and lists one entry per CDR3 protein. The profile covers a few hundred thousand distinct CDR3 sequences, with approximately 8.2% appearing a single time and 13% to 15% taken by the ten largest. General study results and limits: Characteristic of ankylosing spondylitis blood, it appeared, was a TCR beta motif comprising 7 to 9 highly homologous variants.

The sample comprised blood, either unsorted or a sorted T cell fraction (not recorded which). These receptors were taken from a male donor with ankylosing spondylitis.

The chain employs TRBV6-2 or TRBV6-3 and TRBJ1-5; possibly TRBD1 for D (6 bases). Looked up from germline, CDR1 is MNHEY and CDR2 is SVGEGT. The CDR3 loop spans 19 amino acids. V lost 0 bases, J lost 2 bases, and 20 bases lay in between. The DNA of the CDR3 is TGTGCCAGCAGTTACTCCACCGGGACACCGGGTTGGGGCAATCAGCCCCAGCATTTT. It is translated as CASSYSTGTPGWGNQPQHF.

V and J are TRBV5-1 and TRBJ1-4; 10 bases align to TRBD1. CDR3 length equals 17 residues. Germline loops: CDR1 SGHRS, CDR2 YFSETQ. V dropped 0 bases and J dropped 5; count of bases not matched to a gene: 7. The CDR3 coding sequence is TGCGCCAGCAGCTTGGCGACAGGGGGCGAGAAGAATGAAAAACTGTTTTTT. Its translation is CASSLATGGEKNEKLFF.

The chain uses TRBV29-1 and TRBJ2-3; the D is unclear. Germline V gene sequence: CDR1 SQVTM, CDR2 ANQGSEA. Trimming removed 4 bases from V and 4 bases from J, with 9 bases in between. This CDR3 spans 12 amino acids. The CDR3 DNA is TGCAGCGTTGGTTCGAATCCAGATACGCAGTATTTT. It is translated as CSVGSNPDTQYF.

The chain links TRBV7-9 to TRBJ2-6; possibly TRBD1 for D (5 bases). The CDR3 runs 13 residues. V shed 4 bases and J shed 4 bases, with 5 bases lying between them. Germline loops: CDR1 SEHNR, CDR2 FQNEAQ (reference sequence). The CDR3: CASSSGGANVLTF. CDR3 bases: TGTGCCAGCAGCTCAGGGGGGGCCAACGTCCTGACTTTC.

This clonotype was counted at least ten times. The CDR3 sequence: CASSLNPGAPGEQFF. CDR3 coding DNA: TGCGCCAGCAGCTTGAATCCAGGGGCCCCCGGGGAGCAGTTCTTC. The chain recombines TRBV5-1 with TRBJ2-1, with TRBD1 as a possible D gene (6 bases). V was pared by 1 base and J by 10 bases, with 18 bases between. This CDR3 comprises 15 residues. Germline CDR1 reads SGHRS; CDR2 reads YFSETQ.

This clonotype was detected only a few times. This rearrangement joins TRBV7-3 to TRBJ2-7; weak D call: TRBD2 (6 bases). The V and J ends lost 2 bases and 6 bases respectively, with 17 bases between them. Germline V gene sequence: CDR1 SGHTA, CDR2 FQGTGA. The CDR3 totals 15 residues. Here the CDR3 DNA reads TGTGCCAGCAGCTTAGCTACTGTCGGGGACTCCGAGCAGTACTTC. This translates into CASSLATVGDSEQYF.

This clonotype was found many times. The chain's CDR3 is CASSLVGRIVGEQFF. The CDR3 nucleotides read TGCGCCAGCAGCTTGGTGGGTCGGATAGTTGGTGAGCAGTTCTTC. The rearrangement joins TRBV5-1 to TRBJ2-1, with D uncertain. Germline-derived CDR1 and CDR2 are SGHRS and YFSETQ. The CDR3 is made up of 15 amino acids. Between the trimmed V and J ends, which lost 0 bases and 9 bases, there was a span of 16 bases.

This clonotype has more than one count but fewer than ten. This rearrangement joins TRBV13 to TRBJ2-7; 7 nucleotides line up with TRBD2. Germline V gives CDR1 PRHDT, CDR2 FYEKMQ (reference sequence). CDR3 size: 15 residues. V lost 0 bases to trimming and J lost 6 bases; unmatched junction nucleotides: 8. CDR3 DNA: TGTGCCAGCAGCTTAGGTGGGACTAACCATATCGAGCAGTACTTC. Protein product: CASSLGGTNHIEQYF. Combining the CDR3 with reference TRBV13 and TRBJ2-7 gives the whole variable domain AAGVIQSPRHLIKEKRETATLKCYPIPRHDTVYWYQQGPGQDPQFLISFYEKMQSDKGSIPDRFSAQQFSDYHSELNMSSLELGDSALYFCASSLGGTNHIEQYFGPGTRLTVT.

A few counts support this clonotype. V and J are TRBV6-2 or TRBV6-3 and TRBJ2-7, with 8 positions matching TRBD2. In germline, CDR1 is MNHEY, CDR2 SVGEGT. The CDR3 covers 15 residues. V dropped 2 bases and J dropped 3; count of bases not matched to a gene: 6. Here the CDR3 reads CASSYAAGGLYEQYF. The CDR3 DNA follows: TGTGCCAGCAGTTACGCGGCGGGAGGTCTCTACGAGCAGTACTTC.

This chain connects TRBV27 to TRBJ2-6; D might be TRBD1 (6 bases). The CDR3 sequence is 15 residues long. Germline loops: CDR1 MNHEY, CDR2 SMNVEV (reference sequence). Trimming stripped 5 bases from V and 1 base from J, with 9 bases between. This CDR3 reads CASSLGQSGANVLTF. The CDR3 DNA follows: TGTGCCAGCAGTCTTGGACAGTCTGGGGCCAACGTCCTGACTTTC.

The table lists this clonotype with a few counts. V gene TRBV7-9 combines with J gene TRBJ2-1; D is unclear. V shed 1 base and J shed 4 bases, with 8 bases lying between them. The CDR3 sequence is 14 residues long. Per germline, CDR1 SEHNR and CDR2 FQNEAQ (reference sequence). The CDR3 spells CASSLEETYNEQFF. DNA of the CDR3: TGTGCCAGCAGCTTAGAGGAGACGTACAATGAGCAGTTCTTC.

V and J are TRBV30 and TRBJ2-3; D unresolved. V lost 4 bases and J lost 6, with 8 bases in between. The germline V gene encodes CDR1 GTSNPN and CDR2 SVGIG (reference sequence). CDR3 size: 11 residues. Here the CDR3 DNA reads TGTGCCTGGATGCTTATGGATACGCAGTATTTT. Protein product: CAWMLMDTQYF.

As concerns this clonotype: No conserved phenylalanine or tryptophan ends this CDR3, so it is likely a read error. The J gene is TRBJ1-5, the V gene TRBV2; D unresolved. Germline CDR1 is SNHLY and CDR2 is FYNNEI. Trimming took 3 bases from V and 0 from J, leaving 12 bases between them. The CDR3 has 16 residues. CDR3 sequence (DNA): TGTGCCAGCAGTGAGGTGCCCCCATATAGCAATCAGCCCCAGCATTAT. Protein: CASSEVPPYSNQPQHY.